The sequence of this T cell receptor beta chain was determined in a study of blood T cell repertoires in COVID-19 (dated by TCRdb to the early 2020s). In the study overall: Samples covering the acute and convalescent phases of COVID-19 were provided by collaborators in the United States, Italy and Spain. A de-identified subject ID, COVID-19 status, age in years and sex were almost always included in the sample metadata. The repertoires were released in a freely available public database intended as a resource for research on the immune response to SARS-CoV-2. Subjects who had been exposed to COVID-19, were actively infected with it, or had recovered from it provided the deeply sampled blood TCRbeta repertoires that made up the dataset. The material from the prospective study consisted of cDNA or gDNA derived from T cells, B-cell-depleted T cells, or PBMCs. Samples were obtained from the ongoing ImmuneRACE study (first 160 participants) and from over 1,000 subjects provided by 6 global collaborators. Where available, HLA class I and class II types were obtained from metadata supplied by the sample provider rather than from assay-based typing.

The full study reports these points: The amount of clinical and demographic metadata varied by source and participant and was provided uncurated.

The CDR3 runs 18 amino acids, cysteine and phenylalanine included. The sequence is cut down to CDR3 DNA, 54 bases in frame from base 1. The germline V and J ends show losses of 3 bases and 4 bases respectively, and no gene match explains 19 bases of the junction. The germline V gene gives CDR1 as SGHRS and CDR2 as YFSETQ. Collaborating institutions collected whole blood in K2EDTA tubes following their own protocols. Collaborator samples were shipped for TCRbeta analysis as frozen whole blood, isolated PBMCs, or DNA extracted from either sample type. The immunoSEQ Assay, a bias-controlled multiplex PCR, was used to amplify TCRbeta CDR3 regions from genomic DNA. The published analysis was carried out like this. The number of nucleated cells in each sample was estimated from the amplification of reference gene primers within the assay. To quantify the absolute abundance of each unique TCRbeta CDR3 rearrangement, sequence reads were collapsed and filtered. Productive Simpson clonality was computed per sample as the square root of Simpson's diversity index over productive rearrangements. The clones in this table, taken by TCRdb from immuneACCESS, are in-frame only. Not every clone is retained; where verified, under half of the shortfall comes from an unresolved V gene, and the cause of the rest is unknown. The D gene and trimming were derived from the DNA, and the V and J assignments and clone size from that table. This sample is represented by approximately 90,000 clones; 82% of them were singletons. The ten largest clones capture more than 1% of the sample.

This clone was detected once. Its antigen has not been determined. No per-base quality is available; no much larger clone lies one base away. The receptor's source is a woman of 80 years or more with acute or convalescent COVID-19. This sequence uses TRBV5-1 and TRBJ2-7, with TRBD2 matching 7 junction bases. The sequencing input was peripheral blood. This receptor carries the CDR3 CASSSPGNPGTTRYEQYF. The DNA sequence is given as TGCGCCAGCAGCTCCCCTGGCAACCCCGGGACTACGCGATACGAGCAGTACTTC.